This TCR beta chain was sequenced for a study of T cells expressing NK-cell markers. TCRdb reanalyzed the 5' RACE reads, giving one entry per CDR3 protein sequence and no DNA. The table counts under 600,000 distinct CDR3 sequences; under 1.5% lies in the top ten. The germline V gene encodes CDR1 SQVTM and CDR2 ANQGSEA. CDR3 length: 18 amino acids. The genes are TRBV29-1 and TRBJ2-3; the D gene TCRdb calls, TRBD2, cannot be checked with no DNA. Sequencing was done on a sample of blood T cells: a sorted CD56 or NKG2C T cell subset, CD4+ or CD8+ T cells, or bulk PBMC T cells (not recorded which). The receptor's source is a woman in her fifties or sixties in good health. CDR3 loop: CSVEGVGWSSPSTDTQYF.